A selection of T cell receptor beta chains follows, all from one sample in a study of spatial heterogeneity in lung cancer. TCRdb redid the calling of the 5' RACE reads with MiXCR, one entry per CDR3 protein. The repertoire holds 27,000 or so distinct CDR3 sequences, about 5.3% seen once, with more than 20% in the top ten. The sample was PBMCs, taken at follow-up. The source of these receptors is a female donor with early-stage non-small cell lung cancer. Both conserved end residues are part of each CDR3. Fields, in order: clone size, J gene, V gene, D gene, CDR3 length, CDR3 protein, CDR3 DNA. A D gene is named only where the DNA matches it firmly. Only some rows state a clone size, as once, few, many or a class for expanded clones.

many,TRBJ2-1,TRBV4-2,TRBD1,15,CASSQAGGHYNEQFF,TGTGCCAGCAGCCAAGCAGGGGGTCATTACAATGAGCAGTTCTTC
.,TRBJ1-1,TRBV11-2,.,14,CASSNGVTTPEAFF,TGTGCCAGCTCAAATGGGGTAACGACGCCTGAAGCTTTCTTT
many,TRBJ1-1,TRBV7-2,.,18,CASSLGTRADILNTEAFF,TGTGCCAGCAGCTTAGGGACCCGAGCGGACATCCTGAACACTGAAGCTTTCTTT
many,TRBJ2-3,TRBV11-2,.,16,CASSLGAGFNTDTQYF,TGTGCCAGCAGCTTAGGGGCGGGGTTTAACACAGATACGCAGTATTTT
many,TRBJ2-1,TRBV9,.,17,CASSVAPAGARGNEQFF,TGTGCCAGCAGCGTAGCCCCGGCGGGGGCGAGGGGGAATGAGCAGTTCTTC
many,TRBJ1-5,TRBV12-3/TRBV12-4,TRBD1,16,CASSSPGTGSNQPQHF,TGTGCCAGCAGTTCACCCGGGACAGGTAGCAATCAGCCCCAGCATTTT
many,TRBJ2-1,TRBV19,TRBD1,14,CASIGTGVGNEQFF,TGTGCCAGTATTGGGACAGGGGTGGGCAATGAGCAGTTCTTC
many,TRBJ1-1,TRBV5-6,TRBD1,15,CASSPPDRGSTEAFF,TGTGCCAGCAGCCCGCCGGACAGGGGGTCCACTGAAGCTTTCTTT
many,TRBJ2-1,TRBV9,.,14,CASSVDQGYNEQFF,TGTGCCAGCAGCGTAGATCAGGGTTACAATGAGCAGTTCTTC
many,TRBJ2-5,TRBV5-4,.,16,CASSSTLSTREETQYF,TGTGCCAGCAGCTCTACCCTCTCTACGCGGGAAGAGACCCAGTACTTC
few,TRBJ2-3,TRBV7-2,TRBD1,15,CASSFRTGVTDTQYF,TGTGCCAGCAGCTTCAGGACAGGGGTCACAGATACGCAGTATTTT
.,TRBJ2-5,TRBV7-9,.,16,CASSHTRGARQETQYF,TGTGCCAGCAGCCATACCAGGGGCGCTCGACAAGAGACCCAGTACTTC
few,TRBJ2-1,TRBV20-1,TRBD2,14,CSASRLAGRNEQFF,TGCAGTGCTTCCCGACTAGCGGGAAGGAATGAGCAGTTCTTC
.,TRBJ2-3,TRBV7-2,TRBD2,18,CASSFALAGAKGTDTQYF,TGTGCCAGCAGCTTCGCACTAGCGGGAGCCAAAGGCACAGATACGCAGTATTTT
.,TRBJ2-1,TRBV12-3/TRBV12-4,.,15,CASSPEKGIRNEQFF,TGTGCCAGCAGTCCGGAGAAGGGTATTAGGAATGAGCAGTTCTTC
many,TRBJ2-2,TRBV20-1,.,13,CSAKDGGPGELFF,TGCAGTGCCAAAGACGGGGGACCCGGGGAGCTGTTTTTT
many,TRBJ2-5,TRBV4-2,TRBD1,17,CASSQLRTGGEVETQYF,TGTGCCAGCAGCCAACTCAGGACAGGGGGGGAGGTTGAGACCCAGTACTTC
few,TRBJ2-7,TRBV20-1,.,13,CSATSAGLYEQYF,TGCAGTGCCACGAGTGCAGGGCTATACGAGCAGTACTTC
many,TRBJ1-2,TRBV20-1,.,11,CSARGQEGYTF,TGCAGTGCTAGAGGGCAGGAAGGCTACACCTTC
many,TRBJ2-1,TRBV27,.,15,CASSDGAGAHNEQFF,TGTGCCAGCAGCGACGGGGCGGGGGCCCACAATGAGCAGTTCTTC
medium-sized,TRBJ1-5,TRBV7-8,.,13,CASSLDDNQPQHF,TGTGCCAGCAGCTTAGATGACAATCAGCCCCAGCATTTT
many,TRBJ1-5,TRBV18,.,15,CASSPAGLSNQPQHF,TGTGCCAGCTCACCAGCCGGTCTTAGCAATCAGCCCCAGCATTTT
.,TRBJ2-2,TRBV5-1,.,15,CASSLQPGATGELFF,TGCGCCAGCAGCTTGCAGCCAGGGGCCACCGGGGAGCTGTTTTTT
many,TRBJ1-2,TRBV7-2,.,12,CASSSGPYGYTF,TGTGCCAGCAGCTCTGGACCCTATGGCTACACCTTC
many,TRBJ2-7,TRBV5-1,TRBD2,16,CASSSTPGAGGNEQYF,TGCGCCAGCAGCTCGACCCCAGGAGCGGGAGGAAACGAGCAGTACTTC
.,TRBJ1-4,TRBV10-3,.,16,CAISESRGGVNEKLFF,TGTGCCATCAGTGAGTCGCGTGGGGGCGTTAATGAAAAACTGTTTTTT
many,TRBJ2-5,TRBV5-5,TRBD1,14,CASSTGQARETQYF,TGTGCCAGCAGCACGGGACAGGCCAGAGAGACCCAGTACTTC
many,TRBJ2-7,TRBV20-1,TRBD1,14,CSASWDRADYEQYF,TGCAGTGCTAGTTGGGACAGGGCGGACTACGAGCAGTACTTC
many,TRBJ2-5,TRBV18,.,15,CASSPPFRVQETQYF,TGTGCCAGCTCACCACCGTTCCGTGTTCAGGAGACCCAGTACTTC
many,TRBJ2-3,TRBV19,TRBD1,16,CASSETGTVSTDTQYF,TGTGCCAGTAGTGAAACCGGGACAGTCTCCACAGATACGCAGTATTTT
many,TRBJ2-7,TRBV12-3/TRBV12-4,.,11,CASSNSYEQYF,TGTGCCAGCAGTAACTCCTACGAGCAGTACTTC
many,TRBJ2-5,TRBV20-1,TRBD2,16,CSATGGLAGSIETQYF,TGCAGTGCCACGGGGGGTTTAGCGGGAAGTATTGAGACCCAGTACTTC
many,TRBJ2-3,TRBV7-2,TRBD2,18,CASSLPASGGASTDTQYF,TGTGCCAGCAGCTTACCAGCTAGCGGGGGGGCCAGCACAGATACGCAGTATTTT
many,TRBJ2-1,TRBV11-1,TRBD1,14,CASSLDQGANEQFF,TGTGCCAGCAGCTTAGACCAGGGGGCGAATGAGCAGTTCTTC
many,TRBJ1-5,TRBV19,.,15,CATTKSINGNQPQHF,TGTGCCACCACGAAGAGTATTAACGGCAATCAGCCCCAGCATTTT
many,TRBJ1-3,TRBV12-3/TRBV12-4,.,15,CAPGGGRRGGNTIYF,TGTGCCCCTGGTGGGGGACGGCGGGGTGGAAACACCATATATTTT
many,TRBJ2-3,TRBV10-3,TRBD2,17,CAISESGLAGTTDTQYF,TGTGCCATCAGTGAGTCCGGACTAGCGGGGACCACAGATACGCAGTATTTT
many,TRBJ1-6,TRBV6-5,.,14,CASSLPGVNSPLHF,TGTGCCAGCAGCCTACCCGGGGTAAATTCACCCCTCCACTTT
many,TRBJ2-7,TRBV19,.,14,CASSIGQGSGEQYF,TGTGCCAGTAGTATTGGCCAGGGAAGTGGCGAGCAGTACTTC
many,TRBJ2-2,TRBV7-2,TRBD1,16,CASRDQGALNTGELFF,TGTGCCAGCAGAGATCAGGGGGCGCTCAACACCGGGGAGCTGTTTTTT
many,TRBJ2-5,TRBV12-3/TRBV12-4,TRBD2,15,CASSPFAGVQETQYF,TGTGCCAGCAGTCCCTTTGCGGGAGTACAAGAGACCCAGTACTTC
many,TRBJ2-7,TRBV20-1,TRBD2,16,CSASKGTSGTSYEQYF,TGCAGTGCTAGTAAGGGGACTAGCGGAACATCCTACGAGCAGTACTTC
few,TRBJ1-3,TRBV10-3,.,13,CAIMGNSGNTIYF,TGTGCCATCATGGGGAACTCTGGAAACACCATATATTTT
many,TRBJ1-5,TRBV6-5,.,16,CASTGAKRGTNQPQHF,TGTGCCAGCACGGGAGCGAAAAGGGGTACCAATCAGCCCCAGCATTTT
many,TRBJ2-2,TRBV28,.,14,CASSSMGSTGELFF,TGTGCCAGCAGCTCAATGGGCTCAACCGGGGAGCTGTTTTTT